Each of the 6 T cell receptor beta chains below was sequenced from the same sample in a study of human T cells and chemical hapten exposure. Time point given: patch test 2, 6 weeks after DPC sensitization. Treatment indicated: therapeutic diphenylcyclopropenone sensitization with weekly scalp DPC. One entry per CDR3 protein results from TCRdb running MiXCR on the RACE reads. The sample lists approximately 120,000 distinct CDR3 sequences, roughly 10% occurring once. Sequenced material: whole blood, taken in connection with sensitization to the hapten diphenylcyclopropenone (DPC). These receptors came from a woman aged 40 to 50 with alopecia areata. Some clones in this sample may be carry-over from other donors' samples.

This rearrangement joins TRBV7-6 to TRBJ2-2, with 14 nucleotides matching TRBD2. The V gene's germline CDR1 is SGHVS and CDR2 FNYEAQ. CDR3 length equals 17 residues. The trim removed 1 base at V and 6 bases at J, leaving 4 bases unmatched. The CDR3 is CASSLGGLAGAAGELFF. The CDR3, as DNA: TGTGCCAGCAGCTTAGGGGGACTAGCGGGGGCCGCCGGGGAGCTGTTTTTT.

This clonotype has a count of ten or more. The V gene is TRBV20-1, the J gene TRBJ2-5, with TRBD2 matching 8 bases. The CDR3 is 16 residues long. With 0 bases clipped from V and 7 bases from J, the junction kept 13 bases outside the gene matches. Germline CDR1 reads DFQATT; CDR2 reads SNEGSKA (reference sequence). Written as DNA, the CDR3 is TGCAGTGCTAGAGATCTGGCTAGCGGGTCGGGGGGGACCCAGTACTTC. Residues: CSARDLASGSGGTQYF.

V gene TRBV20-1 combines with J gene TRBJ1-2; no definite D call. Trimming took 4 bases from V and 8 from J, leaving 11 bases between them. Germline assignment: CDR1 DFQATT and CDR2 SNEGSKA (reference sequence). The CDR3 totals 11 residues. Here the CDR3 DNA reads TGCAGTGCTACGGTCCCCCGGGGCTACACCTTC. It yields the protein CSATVPRGYTF.

This clonotype was seen a few times. The rearrangement links TRBV5-1 to TRBJ1-2; no reliable D call. Germline V gives CDR1 SGHRS, CDR2 YFSETQ. This CDR3 is built from 13 residues. Trimming shortened V by 0 bases and J by 4 bases, and 7 bases separated the two germline ends. The chain's CDR3 is CASSLAAAYGYTF. In nucleotides, the CDR3 is TGCGCCAGCAGCTTGGCGGCTGCCTATGGCTACACCTTC.

The sample holds a few counts of this clonotype. The J gene is TRBJ2-7, the V gene TRBV2; the match to TRBD1 covers 10 bases. Per the germline V gene, CDR1 is SNHLY and CDR2 is FYNNEI. The CDR3 extends over 14 amino acids. Unmatched junction bases numbered 8, after V lost 10 bases and J lost 2 bases. The CDR3 coding sequence is TGTGCCACCGCCGGGACAGGGGTTCCCTACGAGCAGTACTTC. This codes for CATAGTGVPYEQYF.

This clonotype was recorded a few times. The chain recombines TRBV7-9 with TRBJ1-4, with D perhaps TRBD1 (5 bases). V was clipped by 2 bases and J by 3 bases, with 10 bases between them. Germline values: CDR1 SEHNR, CDR2 FQNEAQ (reference sequence). The CDR3 sequence is 15 residues long. The CDR3 DNA follows: TGTGCCAGCAGCTTATTGGGGGATTCTAATGAAAAACTGTTTTTT. It translates to CASSLLGDSNEKLFF.